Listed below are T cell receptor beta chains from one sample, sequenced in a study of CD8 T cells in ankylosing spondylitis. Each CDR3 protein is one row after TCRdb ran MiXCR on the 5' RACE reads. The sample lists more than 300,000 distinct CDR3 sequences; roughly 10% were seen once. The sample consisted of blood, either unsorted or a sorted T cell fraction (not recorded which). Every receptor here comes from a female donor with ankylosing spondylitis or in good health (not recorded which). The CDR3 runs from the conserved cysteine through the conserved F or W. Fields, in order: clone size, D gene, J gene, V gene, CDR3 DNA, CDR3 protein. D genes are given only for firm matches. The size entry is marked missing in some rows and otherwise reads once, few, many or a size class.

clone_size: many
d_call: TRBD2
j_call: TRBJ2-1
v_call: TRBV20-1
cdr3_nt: TGCAGTGCCACCGGGACTAGCGGGAGGGCCGACAATGAGCAGTTCTTC
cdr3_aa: CSATGTSGRADNEQFF

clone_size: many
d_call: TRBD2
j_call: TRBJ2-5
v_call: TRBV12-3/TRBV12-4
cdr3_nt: TGTGCCAGCACCAGGGGAGCGGGGGTTCAAGAGACCCAGTACTTC
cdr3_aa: CASTRGAGVQETQYF

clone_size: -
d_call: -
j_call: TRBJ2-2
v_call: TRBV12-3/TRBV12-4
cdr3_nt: TGTGCCAGCTGTTTAGCAGGGGGGCCTCTTTCTATCTCTTCCGGGGAGCTGTTTTTT
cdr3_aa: CASCLAGGPLSISSGELFF

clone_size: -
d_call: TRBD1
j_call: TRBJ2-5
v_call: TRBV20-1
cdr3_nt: TGCAGTGCTAGAGCGACAGGGAGAGAGACCCAGTACTTC
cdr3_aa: CSARATGRETQYF

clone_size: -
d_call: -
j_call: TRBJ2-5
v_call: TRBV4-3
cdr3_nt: TGCGCCAGCAGCCGAGTTTGGGACCGGGGAGAGACCCAGTACTTC
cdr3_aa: CASSRVWDRGETQYF

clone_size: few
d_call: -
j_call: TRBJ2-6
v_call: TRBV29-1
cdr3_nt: TGCAGCGTTGTGGACAGAAGCTCTGGGGCCAACGTCCTGACTTTC
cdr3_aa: CSVVDRSSGANVLTF

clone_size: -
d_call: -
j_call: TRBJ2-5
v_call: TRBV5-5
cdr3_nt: TGTGCCAGCAGCTGGATCTCGGAGACCCAGTACTTC
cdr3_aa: CASSWISETQYF

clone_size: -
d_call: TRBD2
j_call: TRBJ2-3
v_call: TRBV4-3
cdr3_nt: TGCGCCAGCAGCCCCTCAGCGGGGAGGGCAGATACGCAGTATTTT
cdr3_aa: CASSPSAGRADTQYF

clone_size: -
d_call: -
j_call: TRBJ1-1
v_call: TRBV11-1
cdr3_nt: TGTGCCAGCAGCTTAGATGGTTCCAGGGTACGTGAGGCGAACACTGAAGCTTTCTTT
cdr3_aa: CASSLDGSRVREANTEAFF

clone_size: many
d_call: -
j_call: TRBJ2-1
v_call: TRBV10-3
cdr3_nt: TGTGCCATTAGAGACTCCTACAATGAGCAGTTCTTC
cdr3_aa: CAIRDSYNEQFF

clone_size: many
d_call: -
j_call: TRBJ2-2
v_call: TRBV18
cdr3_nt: TGTGCCAGCTCACCTAGGCGGAAGAACACCGGGGAGCTGTTTTTT
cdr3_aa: CASSPRRKNTGELFF

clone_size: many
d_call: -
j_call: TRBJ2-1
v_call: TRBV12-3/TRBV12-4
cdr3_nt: TGTGCCAGCACCCGATATGGACGGGGCTCTGGTGAGCAGTTCTTC
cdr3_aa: CASTRYGRGSGEQFF

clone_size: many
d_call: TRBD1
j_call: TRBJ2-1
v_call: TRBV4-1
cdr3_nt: TGCGCCAGCAGCCCATCTACAGGGGTGAATGAGCAGTTCTTC
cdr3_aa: CASSPSTGVNEQFF

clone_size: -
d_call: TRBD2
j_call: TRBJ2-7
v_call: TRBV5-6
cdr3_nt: TGTGCCAGCAGCCCATGGAAAGCGGGAGGGTACGAGCAGTACTTC
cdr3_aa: CASSPWKAGGYEQYF

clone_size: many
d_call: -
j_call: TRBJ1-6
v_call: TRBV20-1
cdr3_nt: TGCAGTGCTAGAATATACAGGGTCGGGTCCTATAATTCACCCCTCCACTTT
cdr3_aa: CSARIYRVGSYNSPLHF

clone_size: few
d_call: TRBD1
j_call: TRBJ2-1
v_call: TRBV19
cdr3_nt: TGTGCCAGTAGCCTTGACAGGGAGTATTACAATGAGCAGTTCTTC
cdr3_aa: CASSLDREYYNEQFF

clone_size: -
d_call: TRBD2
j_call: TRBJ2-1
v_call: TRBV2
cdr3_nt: TGTGCCAGCGGGCTAGCGGATTACAATGAGCAGTTCTTC
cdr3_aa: CASGLADYNEQFF

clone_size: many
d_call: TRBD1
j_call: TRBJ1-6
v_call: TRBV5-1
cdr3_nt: TGCGCCAGCAGCTTTACCGGGACAGGCGATTCACCCCTCCACTTT
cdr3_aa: CASSFTGTGDSPLHF

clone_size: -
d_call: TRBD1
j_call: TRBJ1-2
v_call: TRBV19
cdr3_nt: TGTGCCAGTAAGGACAGGGGCTACCAGAACTATGGCTACACCTTC
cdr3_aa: CASKDRGYQNYGYTF

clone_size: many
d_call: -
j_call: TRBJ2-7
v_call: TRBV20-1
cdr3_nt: TGCAGTGCTACACGTGAGCGACCCTACGAGCAGTACTTC
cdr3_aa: CSATRERPYEQYF

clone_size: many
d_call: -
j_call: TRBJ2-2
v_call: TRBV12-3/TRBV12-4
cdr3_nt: TGTGCCAGCAGCCAGGAGGGCGGGGAGCTGTTTTTT
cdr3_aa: CASSQEGGELFF

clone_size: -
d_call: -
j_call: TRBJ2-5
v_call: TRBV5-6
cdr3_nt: TGTGCCAGCAACCCGGGAGACCAAGAGACCCAGTACTTC
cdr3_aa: CASNPGDQETQYF

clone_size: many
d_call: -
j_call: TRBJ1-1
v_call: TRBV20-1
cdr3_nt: TGCAGTGCTAGACTGCCCGAAGCTTTCTTT
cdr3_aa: CSARLPEAFF

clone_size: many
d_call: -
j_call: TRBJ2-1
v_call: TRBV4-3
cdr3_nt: TGCGCCAGCAGCCAAGAATCGACTAGGTTCACGGAGCAGTTCTTC
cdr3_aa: CASSQESTRFTEQFF

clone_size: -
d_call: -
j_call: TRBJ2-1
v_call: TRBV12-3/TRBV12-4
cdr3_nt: TGTGCCAGCAGTCTAACAGGGTGGCAGTTCTTC
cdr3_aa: CASSLTGWQFF

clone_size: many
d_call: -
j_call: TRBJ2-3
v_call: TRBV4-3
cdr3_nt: TGCGCCAGCAGCCATCTCTCGGGGGATACGCAGTATTTT
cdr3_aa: CASSHLSGDTQYF

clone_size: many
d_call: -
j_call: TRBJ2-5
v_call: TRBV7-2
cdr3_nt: TGTGCCAGCAGCTTAGCGTCAGGGGCGAAAGAGACCCAGTACTTC
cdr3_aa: CASSLASGAKETQYF

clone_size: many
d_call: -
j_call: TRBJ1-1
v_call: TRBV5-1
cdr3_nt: TGCGCCAGCAGCTTGGAGGGGGGTAAAATGAACACTGAAGCTTTCTTT
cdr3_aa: CASSLEGGKMNTEAFF

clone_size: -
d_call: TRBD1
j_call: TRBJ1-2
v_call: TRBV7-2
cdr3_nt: TGTGCCAGCAGCTTAAGGGACAGGAACCACTATGGCTACACCTTC
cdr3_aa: CASSLRDRNHYGYTF

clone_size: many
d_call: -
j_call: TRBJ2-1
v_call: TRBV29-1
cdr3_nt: TGCAGCGTTGAACCCAGGGTACCCTACAATGAGCAGTTCTTC
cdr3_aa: CSVEPRVPYNEQFF

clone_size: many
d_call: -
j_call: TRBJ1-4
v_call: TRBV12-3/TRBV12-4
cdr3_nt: TGTGCCAGCAGGGACGGGACCTACGGGGAAAAACTGTTTTTT
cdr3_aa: CASRDGTYGEKLFF

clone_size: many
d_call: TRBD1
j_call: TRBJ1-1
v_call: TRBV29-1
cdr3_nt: TGCAGCGTTGAAGATTCGATTAGGACAGGGGGCTTTGGCACTGAAGCTTTCTTT
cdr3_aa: CSVEDSIRTGGFGTEAFF

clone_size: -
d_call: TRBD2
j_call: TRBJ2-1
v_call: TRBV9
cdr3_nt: TGTGCCAGCAGCGTTACCGGGACTAGATACAATGAGCAGTTCTTC
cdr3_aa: CASSVTGTRYNEQFF